What follows are 28 T cell receptor beta chains derived from one specimen sequenced in a study of blood T cells in healthy people across ages. Through a sample-barcoded 5' primer and a J-beta primer mix, a second PCR was run for roughly 6 to 12 cycles. In TCRdb, the 5' RACE reads were re-called with MiXCR into one record per CDR3 protein. The repertoire has 600,000 to 800,000 distinct CDR3 sequences, 52% of them found once; the top ten carry approximately 13%. Material: blood. These receptors came from a woman older than 75 in good health.

This clonotype has a handful of counts. The rearrangement links TRBV7-2 to TRBJ2-2, with 8 nucleotides matching TRBD2. Germline V CDR1 and CDR2: SGHTA, FQGNSA. The CDR3 spans 16 residues. Trimming removed 9 bases from V and 3 bases from J; junction bases left unmatched: 12. The CDR3 protein is CASGGGGIVHTGELFF. CDR3 DNA: TGTGCCAGTGGTGGCGGGGGGATTGTCCACACCGGGGAGCTGTTTTTT.

In the case of this clonotype: With a much larger clone just one base away, this may be a read error. The CDR3 loop reads CASSAGDTIVIYEQYF. CDR3 coding DNA: TGTGCCAGCAGTGCGGGGGACACAATTGTAATCTACGAGCAGTACTTC. V is TRBV25-1 and J is TRBJ2-4; the D gene could be TRBD1 or TRBD2 (6 bases each). The J call could be wrong; TRBJ2-7 is a better fit for the DNA end. CDR3 length: 16 amino acids. Germline CDR1 MGHDK, CDR2 SYGVNS.

This clonotype was observed once. V gene TRBV7-9 combines with J gene TRBJ2-5; D may match TRBD1 or TRBD2 (7 bases each). The V end lost 5 bases, the J end lost 4 bases, and 14 bases lay between the germline ends. Germline V CDR1 and CDR2: SEHNR, FQNEAQ (reference sequence). The CDR3 extends over 14 amino acids. This CDR3 is CASSATGRGETQYF. The CDR3 region has the DNA TGTGCCAGCAGCGCGACAGGGAGGGGAGAGACCCAGTACTTC. Using reference TRBV7-9 and TRBJ2-5 for the parts outside the CDR3, the full variable domain is DTGVSQNPRHKITKRGQNVTFRCDPISEHNRLYWYRQTLGQGPEFLTYFQNEAQLEKSRLLSDRFSAERPKGSFSTLEIQRTEQGDSAMYLCASSATGRGETQYFGPGTRLLVL.

Many counts were recorded for this clonotype. The rearrangement links TRBV3-1 to TRBJ1-2; D might be TRBD1 (5 bases). The CDR3 loop spans 15 amino acids. Germline V lookup: CDR1 LGHDT, CDR2 YNNKEL (reference sequence). V dropped 2 bases and J dropped 8 bases, with 18 bases sitting between them. The CDR3 DNA reads as TGTGCCAGCAGCCAAAGTCTACCGGGGGTTTTCGGCTACACCTTC. It translates to CASSQSLPGVFGYTF.

This clonotype has at least ten counts. Written as DNA, the CDR3 is TGTGCCAGCAGCTTCACTTCCCTAGCGGGAGGGGAGCTGTTTTTT. Translation gives CASSFTSLAGGELFF. This sequence joins TRBV11-2 and TRBJ2-2; TRBD2 agrees at 9 bases. Germline V gives CDR1 SGHAT, CDR2 FQNNGV. The CDR3 has 15 residues. With 3 bases clipped from V and 8 bases from J, the junction kept 7 bases outside the gene matches.

The chain uses TRBV4-2 and TRBJ2-5, with 9 positions matching TRBD2. The CDR3 totals 14 residues. CDR1 is LGHNA, CDR2 YNFKEQ, per germline. The J segment lost 5 bases and the V segment lost 4 bases, leaving 5 bases of the junction unmatched. The CDR3 here is CASSLWTSEETQYF. The CDR3 DNA follows: TGTGCCAGCAGCCTATGGACTAGCGAGGAGACCCAGTACTTC.

This clonotype was detected ten times or more. The chain couples TRBV12-3 or TRBV12-4 to TRBJ2-1; either TRBD1 or TRBD2 may fit D (6 bases each). Between the trimmed V and J ends, which lost 8 bases and 10 bases, there was a span of 21 bases. This CDR3 comprises 14 residues. In DNA form, the CDR3 reads TGTGCCAGCCTCACCCCGGGACTGAGGGGGGAGCAGTTCTTC. It codes for CASLTPGLRGEQFF.

Ten or more counts support this clonotype. V is TRBV25-1 and J is TRBJ2-7; no reliable D call. The germline V gene encodes CDR1 MGHDK and CDR2 SYGVNS. V lost 4 bases and J 1 base, leaving 5 bases between the germline ends. The CDR3 spans 12 residues. The CDR3 loop reads CASSVRSYEQYF. CDR3 DNA: TGTGCCAGCAGTGTCCGATCCTACGAGCAGTACTTC.

The rearrangement uses TRBV27 and TRBJ1-5; the match to TRBD1 covers 10 bases. The germline V gene encodes CDR1 MNHEY and CDR2 SMNVEV (reference sequence). The CDR3 runs to 15 residues. Germline trimming cut 5 bases from V and 5 bases from J; bases unmatched to any gene: 6. The CDR3 DNA sequence: TGTGCCAGCAGTCCACGGACAGGGGGGTATCAGCCCCAGCATTTT. Translating it yields CASSPRTGGYQPQHF.

CDR3 in DNA: TGCAGTGCTGTTTTGGGGACAGCCTACGAGCAGTACTTC. It encodes CSAVLGTAYEQYF. V and J are TRBV20-1 and TRBJ2-5, with 7 bases fitting TRBD1. The J call is doubtful: the DNA matches TRBJ2-7 better. This CDR3 contains 13 residues. Germline-derived CDR1 and CDR2 are DFQATT and SNEGSKA (reference sequence).

The chain has TRBV5-1 and TRBJ2-4, with TRBD1 as a possible D gene (5 bases). The end of the DNA aligns better with TRBJ2-5, so the J call may be wrong. The CDR3 extends over 16 amino acids. Germline-derived CDR1 and CDR2 are SGHRS and YFSETQ. This CDR3 reads CASSLATQGRAETQYF. CDR3 sequence (DNA): TGCGCCAGCAGCTTGGCCACCCAGGGTCGGGCAGAGACCCAGTACTTC.

About this clonotype itself: Germline is not matched at one junction end, which may reflect a read error. The chain carries TRBV7-9 and TRBJ1-2, with unresolved D. This CDR3 contains 19 residues. Germline CDR1 SEHNR, CDR2 FQNEAQ (reference sequence). The CDR3 sequence is CASSLAGEALGQRSYGHTF. The CDR3 DNA reads as TGTGCCAGCAGCTTAGCAGGAGAGGCACTGGGCCAGAGAAGCTATGGCCACACCTTC.

This clonotype was detected ten times or more. The rearrangement links TRBV29-1 to TRBJ2-2, with unresolved D. This CDR3 spans 15 amino acids. Per germline, CDR1 SQVTM and CDR2 ANQGSEA. V lost 4 bases, J lost 0 bases, and 12 bases lay in between. The CDR3 is CSVVGQKANTGELFF. In nucleotides, the CDR3 is TGCAGCGTTGTAGGGCAGAAAGCGAACACCGGGGAGCTGTTTTTT.

CDR3 amino acids: CSVEPRESPDTQYF. CDR3 in DNA: TGCAGCGTTGAGCCGAGGGAGTCTCCAGATACGCAGTATTTT. The V call is TRBV29-1, the J call TRBJ2-3; tentative D call: TRBD2 (5 bases). V lost 3 bases, J lost 4 bases, and 14 bases lay in between. The CDR3 loop spans 14 amino acids. Germline V CDR1 and CDR2: SQVTM, ANQGSEA.

The chain combines TRBV28 with TRBJ2-5; D is unclear. The DNA end favors TRBJ2-7, so the J call may be wrong. CDR1 and CDR2 (germline): MDHEN, SYDVKM. The CDR3 is made up of 13 amino acids. The CDR3 loop is CASTQFGGVEQYF. CDR3 coding DNA: TGTGCCAGCACCCAATTCGGCGGAGTCGAGCAGTACTTC.

This clonotype was seen ten or more times. The chain employs TRBV7-2 and TRBJ2-5, with D unresolved. V lost 4 bases, J lost 11 bases, and 17 bases lay in between. Germline assignment: CDR1 SGHTA and CDR2 FQGNSA. The CDR3 covers 13 residues. The CDR3 DNA follows: TGTGCCAGCAGCTCATACCAACTTGGGCCGCAGTACTTC. Residues: CASSSYQLGPQYF.

The genes are TRBV4-1 and TRBJ2-7; 13 bases are a match to TRBD2. The germline V gene encodes CDR1 MGHRA and CDR2 YSYEKL. CDR3 size: 16 residues. V gave up 1 base and J gave up 6 bases; unmatched junction bases: 6. The CDR3 loop reads CASSQARLAGGFEQYF. CDR3 bases: TGCGCCAGCAGCCAAGCCCGACTAGCGGGAGGTTTCGAGCAGTACTTC.

As concerns this clonotype: This may be a read error: a much more frequent sequence differs by one nucleotide. This sequence joins TRBV29-1 and TRBJ2-5, with D uncertain. Looked up from germline, CDR1 is SQVTM and CDR2 is ANQGSEA. The CDR3 has 14 residues. The CDR3 here is CSVEDVGYQETPYF. CDR3 nucleotides: TGCAGCGTTGAAGATGTCGGGTACCAAGAGACCCCGTACTTC.

V is TRBV4-3 and J is TRBJ2-2, with TRBD1 identical over 10 bases. The CDR3 loop spans 17 amino acids. V was pared by 3 bases and J by 2 bases, with 6 bases of the junction left unmatched. Germline assignment: CDR1 LGHNA and CDR2 YSLEER. The CDR3 DNA is TGCGCCAGCAGCCATCCGACAGGGGGCTTTAACACCGGGGAGCTGTTTTTT. It translates to CASSHPTGGFNTGELFF.

The V call is TRBV29-1, the J call TRBJ2-1; TRBD1 or TRBD2 may be the D gene (6 bases each). Germline CDR1 SQVTM, CDR2 ANQGSEA. The CDR3 length is 14 residues. The V gene lost 7 bases and the J gene lost 8 bases, with 21 bases spanning the gap. Written as DNA, the CDR3 is TGCAGCGGAGGAGGGCCGGAACAGGGTTATGAGCAGTTCTTC. Translating it yields CSGGGPEQGYEQFF.

Turning to this clonotype: This may arise from a read error, as a much more abundant clone is one base away. The chain couples TRBV9 to TRBJ2-5; no clear D gene. The DNA end lines up better with TRBJ2-7; the J call may be wrong. CDR1 is SGDLS and CDR2 is YYNGEE in the germline V gene. The length of the CDR3 is 16 residues. DNA for the CDR3: TGTGCCAGCAGCCCGTCCCCAAGATCCTCCCCCAACGAGCAGTACTTC. This sequence encodes CASSPSPRSSPNEQYF.

This clonotype came up a few times. The chain uses TRBV20-1 and TRBJ2-1; 11 nucleotides line up with TRBD2. The DNA matches TRBJ2-7 better at its end, which makes the J call doubtful. Germline V lookup: CDR1 DFQATT, CDR2 SNEGSKA (reference sequence). This CDR3 region has 15 residues. The CDR3 sequence: CSASRTSGFYNEQYF. Here the CDR3 DNA reads TGCAGTGCCTCGCGGACTAGCGGGTTTTACAATGAGCAGTACTTC.

The V gene is TRBV10-3, the J gene TRBJ2-3, with 9 nucleotides matching TRBD1. With V trimmed by 6 bases and J by 4 bases, 11 bases remained unmatched. CDR1 is ENHRY and CDR2 is SYGVKD in the germline V gene. The CDR3 is 16 amino acids. The chain's CDR3 is CAISGSGTGIPDTQYF. The CDR3 DNA sequence: TGTGCCATCAGCGGATCCGGGACAGGGATTCCAGATACGCAGTATTTT.

This clonotype was seen many times. The CDR3 here is CASSPLLEPPLHF. CDR3 in DNA: TGTGCCAGCAGCCCACTCCTTGAGCCACCCCTCCACTTT. This chain joins TRBV7-6 and TRBJ1-6; D gene ambiguous. Trimming stripped 5 bases from V and 11 bases from J, with 13 bases between. Germline assignment: CDR1 SGHVS and CDR2 FNYEAQ. The CDR3 loop spans 13 amino acids.

V is TRBV28 and J is TRBJ2-7, with 9 bases matching TRBD2. CDR3 size: 15 residues. V was pared by 2 bases and J by 3 bases, with 5 bases of the junction left unmatched. Germline assignment: CDR1 MDHEN and CDR2 SYDVKM. In DNA form, the CDR3 reads TGTGCCAGCAGTTTAATGGCTAGCGGGGACTACGAGCAGTACTTC. It is translated as CASSLMASGDYEQYF.

The V and J genes are TRBV5-1 and TRBJ2-5; 11 nucleotides line up with TRBD2. J gave up 1 base and V 3 bases, and 2 bases lay outside the gene matches. The CDR3 loop spans 15 amino acids. Germline CDR1 is SGHRS and CDR2 is YFSETQ. CDR3 nucleotide sequence: TGCGCCAGCAGCTGTAGCGGGGGGGGCCAAGAGACCCAGTACTTC. Residues: CASSCSGGGQETQYF.

This clonotype was seen only a few times. This chain connects TRBV9 to TRBJ2-2, with 7 bases aligning to TRBD2. Germline values: CDR1 SGDLS, CDR2 YYNGEE. This CDR3 has 16 amino acids. Unmatched junction bases numbered 9, after V lost 4 bases and J lost 3 bases. The CDR3 sequence: CASSNPSSGYTGELFF. CDR3 DNA: TGTGCCAGCAGCAATCCGTCTAGCGGCTACACCGGGGAGCTGTTTTTT.

This clonotype occurred many times. V gene TRBV12-3 or TRBV12-4 combines with J gene TRBJ1-4; 8 bases map to TRBD1. V lost 6 bases and J lost 8; bases outside the gene matches: 8. The CDR3 consists of 14 residues. This CDR3 reads CASRFGQGGEKLFF. In DNA form, the CDR3 reads TGTGCCAGCAGATTCGGACAGGGAGGGGAAAAACTGTTTTTT.